Given below is one T cell receptor beta chain in context. Mismatch with germline at one junction end may stem from a read error. Time point denoted: before preoperative PTX-NDP chemotherapy. Paclitaxel-nedaplatin chemotherapy was given to patients ahead of their surgery. MiXCR, applied by TCRdb to the PCR reads, yields one record per CDR3 protein. Of some 6,600 distinct CDR3 sequences detected, 32% appear once; the ten largest clones hold 11% to 15%. This entry comes from a study of esophageal squamous cell carcinoma under preoperative chemotherapy. This CDR3 region has 16 residues. Germline V gives CDR1 SGHVS, CDR2 FNYEAQ.

This TCR was sampled from a human donor with esophageal squamous cell carcinoma. The donor label of this sample is uncertain. Collection of the sample occurred from a patient given preoperative chemotherapy. The V call is TRBV7-6, the J call TRBJ2-1; 14 positions match TRBD2. CDR3 amino acids: CASSRGLAGGLYEQDF. The CDR3 bases are TGTGCCAGCAGCCGAGGACTAGCGGGAGGACTGTACGAGCAGGACTTC.